The entry that follows covers one T cell receptor (beta chain) sequence. Which cohort a participant joined came from the clinical history participants gave. The record originates from a study of blood T cell repertoires in COVID-19. Study summary: T cells, B-cell-depleted T cells, or PBMCs supplied cDNA or gDNA.

The repertoire was sequenced with immunoSEQ multiplex PCR; TCRdb's copy has only in-frame clones and lacks some. The sample includes hundreds of thousands of clones, roughly nine tenths of them seen just once. Trimming left V 2 bases short and J 4 bases short, with 9 bases between. The V gene's germline CDR1 is MNHEY and CDR2 SVGEGT. The CDR3 runs 13 residues. The chain has TRBV6-2 or TRBV6-3 and TRBJ2-7; D call uncertain. The clonotype was recovered from a woman younger than 45 who had recovered from COVID-19. The sample comprised PBMCs or T cells enriched from blood (not recorded which). The CDR3 reads CASSYLRGYEQYF. The CDR3 nucleotides are TGTGCCAGCAGTTACCTGAGAGGATACGAGCAGTACTTC.